This T cell receptor (beta chain) was observed in a study of T cells in Graves' hyperthyroidism and ophthalmopathy. Only a few counts were recorded for this clonotype. No antigen is known for it. Study findings and constraints: The model forecast ophthalmopathy, anticipating it by a median 6.5 months before onset.

Using RNA transcripts as the source, TCR beta CDR3 regions were amplified. First-round RT-PCR targeting the TCR CDR3 was performed with the HTBI primer set. In TCRdb, the multiplex PCR reads were re-called with MiXCR into one record per CDR3 protein. The sample holds about 400,000 distinct CDR3 sequences, less than 20% seen once. The V end was cut by 0 bases, the J end by 4 bases, with 15 bases between. Germline CDR1 and CDR2: ENHRY and SYGVKD. This CDR3 is built from 16 residues. The TCR comes from a woman aged 18-35 years with Graves' hyperthyroidism. The J gene is TRBJ1-2, the V gene TRBV10-3, with a weak D call TRBD1 (5 bases). The sample consisted of blood. The CDR3 loop is CAISESGGKGSYGYTF. The CDR3 DNA follows: TGTGCCATCAGTGAGTCAGGAGGGAAGGGGAGCTATGGCTACACCTTC.